The 23 T cell receptor beta chains below come from one sample, sequenced in a study of blood T cell repertoires in COVID-19 (dated by TCRdb to the early 2020s). The library was generated by the immunoSEQ multiplex PCR assay. What TCRdb holds here is the immuneACCESS table cut down to in-frame rearrangements. Part of the clones is not present; checked against another copy, under half of the missing clones reflect an unresolved V gene, and the others are unexplained. The sample profile shows some 100,000 clones; around 94% of them were found once. Approximately 6% of the sample is in the top ten clones. Sequenced sample: peripheral blood. All receptors come from a woman aged 60 to 75 with active COVID-19.

This clone was recorded only once. The chain couples TRBV5-1 to TRBJ1-1, with TRBD1 matching 8 bases. Trimming took 3 bases from V and 0 from J; bases not matched to a gene: 7. Germline assignment: CDR1 SGHRS and CDR2 YFSETQ. The CDR3 is 16 amino acids. The CDR3 is CASSSQGGNMNTEAFF. The CDR3, as DNA: TGCGCCAGCAGCTCACAGGGGGGAAACATGAACACTGAAGCTTTCTTT.

The V call is TRBV2, the J call TRBJ2-5; 7 nucleotides agree with TRBD2. V shed 7 bases and J 5 bases; nucleotides not matched to a gene: 7. The CDR3 sequence is 13 residues long. Germline values: CDR1 SNHLY, CDR2 FYNNEI. The CDR3 bases are TGTGCCAGCACCCTGCAGGGAGGGGAGACCCAGTACTTC. Translating gives CASTLQGGETQYF. Using reference TRBV2 and TRBJ2-5 for the parts outside the CDR3, the full variable domain is EPEVTQTPSHQVTQMGQEVILRCVPISNHLYFYWYRQILGQKVEFLVSFYNNEISEKSEIFDDQFSVERPDGSNFTLKIRSTKLEDSAMYFCASTLQGGETQYFGPGTRLLVL.

A single count supports this clone. V is TRBV29-1 and J is TRBJ1-3, with TRBD1 as a possible D gene (6 bases). CDR3 length: 13 residues. V was pared by 4 bases and J by 1 base, with 8 bases between. The germline CDR1 and CDR2 sequences are SQVTM and ANQGSEA. The CDR3 DNA reads TGCAGCGTTGTCCAGGGGTCTGGAAACACCATATATTTT. It encodes CSVVQGSGNTIYF.

The chain employs TRBV11-2 and TRBJ2-5, with unresolved D. CDR3 size: 14 residues. CDR1 is SGHAT and CDR2 is FQNNGV in the germline V gene. Deletions cut 0 bases from V and 6 bases from J, with 11 bases between. This chain's CDR3 is CASSLDRGLQTQYF. CDR3 nucleotides: TGTGCCAGCAGCTTAGACAGAGGTCTGCAGACCCAGTACTTC.

The chain joins TRBV28 to TRBJ2-5; maybe TRBD2 (6 bases). The CDR3 loop spans 13 amino acids. V gave up 7 bases and J gave up 2 bases, with 11 bases separating them. CDR1 MDHEN and CDR2 SYDVKM come from the germline V gene. DNA for the CDR3: TGTGCCAGCATCCCTGGGGGGCAAGAGACCCAGTACTTC. Protein sequence: CASIPGGQETQYF.

This chain joins TRBV6-5 and TRBJ1-2; perhaps TRBD1 as D (6 bases). CDR1 and CDR2 (germline): MNHEY, SVGAGI. This CDR3 comprises 12 residues. V gave up 4 bases and J gave up 6 bases, with 9 bases separating them. As DNA, the CDR3 is TGTGCCAGCAGTTTTGGACAGAATGGCTACACCTTC. Its translation is CASSFGQNGYTF.

V is TRBV19 and J is TRBJ2-2; no definite D call. CDR1 is LNHDA and CDR2 is SQIVND in the germline V gene (reference sequence). V was trimmed by 3 bases and J by 2 bases, leaving 10 bases between them. The CDR3 totals 15 residues. The CDR3 loop reads CASSIRNINTGELFF. CDR3 nucleotide sequence: TGTGCCAGTAGTATTCGAAACATCAACACCGGGGAGCTGTTTTTT.

The rearrangement uses TRBV27 and TRBJ1-1, with a tentative D call TRBD1 (6 bases). Between the trimmed V and J ends, which lost 5 bases and 0 bases, there was a span of 10 bases. There are 14 residues in the CDR3. Per germline, CDR1 MNHEY and CDR2 SMNVEV (reference sequence). CDR3 nucleotide sequence: TGTGCCAGCAGTCTCAGGGGCCTGAACACTGAAGCTTTCTTT. Protein product: CASSLRGLNTEAFF.

The chain is built from TRBV2 and TRBJ2-2, with TRBD1 as a possible D gene (6 bases). From germline, CDR1 is SNHLY and CDR2 FYNNEI. Trimming removed 10 bases at V and 3 bases at J, with 21 bases between. The CDR3 covers 16 residues. The CDR3 here is CAIPKGEQGDTGELFF. Here the CDR3 DNA reads TGTGCCATCCCAAAGGGGGAGCAGGGAGACACCGGGGAGCTGTTTTTT. The whole variable domain, remainder taken from reference TRBV2 and TRBJ2-2, is EPEVTQTPSHQVTQMGQEVILRCVPISNHLYFYWYRQILGQKVEFLVSFYNNEISEKSEIFDDQFSVERPDGSNFTLKIRSTKLEDSAMYFCAIPKGEQGDTGELFFGEGSRLTVL.

The chain is built from TRBV5-1 and TRBJ2-3; D not resolved. Trimming took 3 bases from V and 0 from J, leaving 8 bases between them. The V gene's germline CDR1 is SGHRS and CDR2 YFSETQ. The CDR3 sequence is 14 residues long. CDR3 coding DNA: TGCGCCAGCAGCTGGCGGTCCAGCACAGATACGCAGTATTTT. Protein product: CASSWRSSTDTQYF.

The chain combines TRBV7-8 with TRBJ2-5; no reliable D call. The germline V gene encodes CDR1 SGHVS and CDR2 FQNEAQ. The CDR3 has 14 residues. Deletions cut 2 bases from V and 4 bases from J, with 11 bases between. CDR3 in DNA: TGTGCCAGCAGCTTAATATCAGGCCCAGAGACCCAGTACTTC. This codes for CASSLISGPETQYF. The variable domain in full, with the rest retrieved from reference TRBV7-8 and TRBJ2-5, is GAGVSQSPRYKVAKRGQDVALRCDPISGHVSLFWYQQALGQGPEFLTYFQNEAQLDKSGLPSDRFFAERPEGSVSTLKIQRTQQEDSAVYLCASSLISGPETQYFGPGTRLLVL.

The chain recombines TRBV5-6 with TRBJ2-1; 9 nucleotides match TRBD1. Germline V gene data show CDR1 as SGHDT and CDR2 as YYEEEE. V trimming: 4 bases; J trimming: 4 bases; junction bases outside the gene matches: 9. The CDR3 has 16 residues. The CDR3 region is CASSPVWGQGYNEQFF. As DNA, the CDR3 is TGTGCCAGCAGCCCGGTGTGGGGACAGGGATACAATGAGCAGTTCTTC.

The rearrangement uses TRBV6-1 and TRBJ1-2, with a tentative D call TRBD1 (5 bases). The germline gives CDR1 MNHNS, CDR2 SASEGT. V was pared by 1 base and J by 0 bases, with 12 bases between. The CDR3 sequence is 16 residues long. DNA of the CDR3: TGTGCCAGCAGTGAAGAAGGGGTTGCCGCTAACTATGGCTACACCTTC. Its protein is CASSEEGVAANYGYTF.

The rearrangement links TRBV6-5 to TRBJ2-5; 7 bases align to TRBD1. The germline V gene has CDR1 MNHEY and CDR2 SVGAGI. The CDR3 contains 14 residues. After removal of 2 bases from V and 5 bases from J, the junction contained 5 bases not matched to a gene. CDR3 coding DNA: TGTGCCAGCAGTTACGGTTCAGGGGGTGAGACCCAGTACTTC. Translated, it gives CASSYGSGGETQYF.

The rearrangement uses TRBV12-3 or TRBV12-4 and TRBJ2-1, with D possibly being TRBD2 (6 bases). This CDR3 is 12 amino acids long. V lost 3 bases and J lost 9, with 9 bases in between. CDR3 protein: CASSLGGSEQFF. In nucleotides, the CDR3 is TGTGCCAGCAGTTTGGGGGGAAGTGAGCAGTTCTTC.

V gene TRBV2 combines with J gene TRBJ1-4; D is possibly TRBD1 (6 bases). This CDR3 has 15 amino acids. The germline V gene encodes CDR1 SNHLY and CDR2 FYNNEI. Trimming left V 4 bases short and J 0 bases short, with 9 bases between. Here the CDR3 reads CASSARGPTNEKLFF. The CDR3 DNA reads TGTGCCAGCAGTGCCAGGGGCCCAACTAATGAAAAACTGTTTTTT.

This rearrangement joins TRBV19 to TRBJ1-1, with 7 bases fitting TRBD1. Germline V lookup: CDR1 LNHDA, CDR2 SQIVND (reference sequence). This CDR3 spans 14 amino acids. Trimming removed 3 bases from V and 1 base from J; junction bases left unmatched: 2. DNA of the CDR3: TGTGCCAGTAGTATGGACAGGAAGAACACTGAAGCTTTCTTT. Translated, it gives CASSMDRKNTEAFF. The whole variable domain, filled in from reference TRBV19 and TRBJ1-1, reads DGGITQSPKYLFRKEGQNVTLSCEQNLNHDAMYWYRQDPGQGLRLIYYSQIVNDFQKGDIAEGYSVSREKKESFPLTVTSAQKNPTAFYLCASSMDRKNTEAFFGQGTRLTVV.

CDR3 sequence: CASSSGLAGAGETQYF. The CDR3 nucleotides read TGCGCCAGCAGCTCAGGACTAGCGGGAGCGGGGGAGACCCAGTACTTC. The rearrangement joins TRBV5-1 to TRBJ2-5; 13 nucleotides agree with TRBD2. The length of the CDR3 is 16 residues. Looked up from germline, CDR1 is SGHRS and CDR2 is YFSETQ. V was pared by 3 bases and J by 5 bases, with 7 bases of the junction left unmatched.

V and J are TRBV19 and TRBJ2-1; 9 nucleotides match TRBD2. The ends lost 4 bases at V and 6 bases at J; junction bases unmatched: 13. The CDR3 covers 17 residues. Germline V gene lookup returns CDR1 LNHDA and CDR2 SQIVND (reference sequence). DNA for the CDR3: TGTGCCAGTAGTACCGCCCGTCTAGCGGGGCGGGCCAATGAGCAGTTCTTC. Its protein is CASSTARLAGRANEQFF.

The J gene is TRBJ2-6, the V gene TRBV2; D unclear. The CDR3 sequence is 16 residues long. Per germline, CDR1 SNHLY and CDR2 FYNNEI. V shed 3 bases and J shed 0 bases, with 9 bases lying between them. The CDR3 loop reads CASSEAGPSGANVLTF. The CDR3 region has the DNA TGTGCCAGCAGTGAGGCTGGGCCCTCTGGGGCCAACGTCCTGACTTTC.

The chain employs TRBV6-4 and TRBJ1-2; tentative D call: TRBD1 (6 bases). Germline V lookup: CDR1 MRHNA, CDR2 SNTAGT. V was cut by 7 bases and J by 0 bases, with 15 bases left in between. The CDR3 is made up of 15 amino acids. The CDR3 spells CASNPDSVANYGYTF. The CDR3, as DNA: TGTGCCAGCAACCCGGACAGCGTAGCTAACTATGGCTACACCTTC.

In DNA, the CDR3 is TGTGCCAGCTCACTTGCCGGGGGATTCGAGCAGTACTTC. It is translated as CASSLAGGFEQYF. The chain is built from TRBV18 and TRBJ2-7; TRBD2 might be the D (6 bases). Trimming left V 4 bases short and J 6 bases short, with 13 bases between. The germline V gene encodes CDR1 KGHSH and CDR2 LQKENI. The CDR3 runs 13 residues.

The chain is built from TRBV2 and TRBJ1-1; D gene ambiguous. The V gene lost 7 bases and the J gene lost 1 base, with 13 bases spanning the gap. The CDR3 covers 14 residues. Germline CDR1 reads SNHLY; CDR2 reads FYNNEI. CDR3 residues: CASINQASNTEAFF. The CDR3 region has the DNA TGTGCCAGCATTAACCAGGCCTCGAACACTGAAGCTTTCTTT.